These 14 T cell receptor beta chains were sequenced from one sample in a study of T-cell reconstitution after alpha-beta-depleted transplantation in children. This sample's TCRbeta library carried unique molecular identifier barcodes. One entry per CDR3 protein, called by TCRdb with MiXCR from the PCR reads. The sample includes over 400,000 distinct CDR3 sequences, roughly an eighth of them seen just once. Sequences were derived from PBMCs from the stem cell graft donor, sampled from the stem cell graft. The receptors were sampled from a human donor who donated a stem cell graft to a child with combined immunodeficiency.

The sample holds a few counts of this clonotype. In nucleotides, the CDR3 is TGCGCCAGCAGCCACGCGGCAAACACTGAAGCTTTCTTT. It translates to CASSHAANTEAFF. The chain links TRBV4-3 to TRBJ1-1; no clear D. Germline loops: CDR1 LGHNA, CDR2 YSLEER. V was shortened by 3 bases and J by 2 bases, with 7 bases between the two germline ends. CDR3 length: 13 amino acids.

This clonotype came up many times. The chain carries TRBV5-1 and TRBJ2-1, with D perhaps TRBD2 (7 bases). Trimming took off 0 bases at V and 6 bases at J, with 16 bases between the two ends. Germline V gene sequence: CDR1 SGHRS, CDR2 YFSETQ. The CDR3 loop spans 16 amino acids. For the CDR3, the DNA is TGCGCCAGCAGCTTGGGAACGGGGGGCATTCTCAATGAGCAGTTCTTC. It encodes CASSLGTGGILNEQFF.

This clonotype came up many times. This rearrangement joins TRBV5-1 to TRBJ1-1; a possible D gene is TRBD1 (5 bases). Trimming pared 0 bases from V and 4 bases from J, leaving 13 bases between. CDR1 and CDR2 from the germline V gene are SGHRS and YFSETQ. This CDR3 is built from 15 residues. This chain's CDR3 is CASSLEAGMGTEAFF. DNA of the CDR3: TGCGCCAGCAGCTTGGAAGCAGGGATGGGCACTGAAGCTTTCTTT.

In nucleotides, the CDR3 is TGTGCCAGCAGCTTAGTTTTTCCGGGTTCAGGGCGCACAGATACGCAGTATTTT. Translation gives CASSLVFPGSGRTDTQYF. The J gene is TRBJ2-3, the V gene TRBV11-2; D might be TRBD1 (5 bases). The V end lost 1 base, the J end lost 1 base, and 18 bases lay between the germline ends. The CDR3 consists of 18 residues. Germline CDR1 reads SGHAT; CDR2 reads FQNNGV.

This clonotype has just a few counts. The gene calls are TRBV6-7 and TRBJ2-1, with D hard to call. TRBV6-7 is known as an ORF, though its function is uncertain. V lost 5 bases and J 0 bases, leaving 20 bases between the germline ends. The CDR3 contains 18 residues. CDR3 DNA: TGTGCCAGCAGTCTACCGGCGAGTTCTTGGAGCTCCTACAATGAGCAGTTCTTC. It codes for CASSLPASSWSSYNEQFF.

The chain is built from TRBV30 and TRBJ1-6; perhaps TRBD1 as D (6 bases). CDR3 length equals 14 residues. Trimming pared 5 bases from V and 5 bases from J, leaving 13 bases between. Per the germline V gene, CDR1 is GTSNPN and CDR2 is SVGIG (reference sequence). CDR3: CAWCTGIDNSPLHF. DNA for the CDR3: TGTGCCTGGTGCACAGGGATTGATAATTCACCCCTCCACTTT.

The sample holds a few counts of this clonotype. The chain uses TRBV29-1 and TRBJ2-1; 13 nucleotides line up with TRBD2. This CDR3 region has 15 residues. Germline CDR1 and CDR2: SQVTM and ANQGSEA. The V segment lost 6 bases and the J segment 3 bases; nucleotides outside the gene matches: 5. CDR3 sequence reads: CSVGGTSGNYNEQFF. The CDR3 DNA reads as TGCAGCGTGGGTGGGACTAGCGGGAACTACAATGAGCAGTTCTTC.

The genes are TRBV7-2 and TRBJ2-7; no firm D call. Looked up from germline, CDR1 is SGHTA and CDR2 is FQGNSA. This CDR3 has 14 residues. The V and J ends lost 0 bases and 0 bases respectively, with 6 bases between them. The CDR3 nucleotides read TGTGCCAGCAGCTTAGCGAAGAGCTCCTACGAGCAGTACTTC. Its protein is CASSLAKSSYEQYF. Using reference TRBV7-2 and TRBJ2-7 for the parts outside the CDR3, the full variable domain is GAGVSQSPSNKVTEKGKDVELRCDPISGHTALYWYRQSLGQGLEFLIYFQGNSAPDKSGLPSDRFSAERTGGSVSTLTIQRTQQEDSAVYLCASSLAKSSYEQYFGPGTRLTVT.

This clonotype was seen a few times. The CDR3, as DNA: TGTGCCAGCAGCCCAAATCTAGCGGGAGGGGTCGATACGCAGTATTTT. Its protein is CASSPNLAGGVDTQYF. The chain recombines TRBV5-4 with TRBJ2-3; 12 bases agree with TRBD2. The CDR3 length is 16 residues. After removal of 4 bases from V and 6 bases from J, the junction contained 9 bases not matched to a gene. Germline values: CDR1 SGHNT, CDR2 YYREEE (reference sequence).

This rearrangement joins TRBV4-3 to TRBJ2-3; perhaps TRBD2 as D (5 bases). The CDR3 is made up of 16 amino acids. Per germline, CDR1 LGHNA and CDR2 YSLEER. V lost 0 bases and J 8 bases, leaving 18 bases between the germline ends. The CDR3 nucleotides read TGCGCCAGCAGCCAAGATAGGACTGCCATAGAGGGTACGCAGTATTTT. Translated, it gives CASSQDRTAIEGTQYF.

CDR3 in DNA: TGTGCCAGCAGTTACACCGGACAGGGAAGATATGGCTACACCTTC. Protein: CASSYTGQGRYGYTF. The chain carries TRBV6-5 and TRBJ1-2, with 8 bases that match TRBD1. Germline trimming cut 2 bases from V and 5 bases from J; bases unmatched to any gene: 7. Looked up from germline, CDR1 is MNHEY and CDR2 is SVGAGI. The CDR3 sequence is 15 residues long.

Ten or more counts support this clonotype. This sequence joins TRBV4-3 and TRBJ2-1, with a weak D call TRBD1 (5 bases). CDR3 size: 15 residues. V was shortened by 2 bases and J by 1 base, with 9 bases between the two germline ends. Germline V gene sequence: CDR1 LGHNA, CDR2 YSLEER. The CDR3 bases are TGCGCCAGCAGCCAAATGGGGCAGTCCTACAATGAGCAGTTCTTC. Translated: CASSQMGQSYNEQFF.

This chain joins TRBV29-1 and TRBJ2-4, with D maybe TRBD2 (7 bases). V was cut by 4 bases and J by 2 bases, with 15 bases left in between. Germline V lookup: CDR1 SQVTM, CDR2 ANQGSEA. The CDR3 is 15 amino acids. CDR3 sequence reads: CSVVNREGTKNIQYF. In nucleotides, the CDR3 is TGCAGCGTTGTAAACAGGGAGGGAACCAAAAACATTCAGTACTTC.

The J gene is TRBJ2-5, the V gene TRBV12-3 or TRBV12-4; 10 positions match TRBD2. Trimming removed 5 bases from V and 4 bases from J; junction bases left unmatched: 19. The CDR3 is 19 residues long. CDR3 nucleotides: TGTGCCAGCAGTCCGGACGGGCTAGCGGGAGACCTATGGGGAGAGACCCAGTACTTC. Translating it yields CASSPDGLAGDLWGETQYF.